Ten or more counts support the clone carrying this T cell receptor (beta chain). The data originate from a study of T-cell reconstitution after alpha-beta-depleted transplantation in children. In germline, CDR1 is SGHRS, CDR2 YFSETQ. The CDR3 totals 16 residues. V gave up 5 bases and J gave up 2 bases, with 16 bases separating them. It was with unique molecular identifiers that the TCRbeta library was prepared. MiXCR, run by TCRdb on the PCR reads, gives a single entry per CDR3 protein. The table shows fewer than 550,000 distinct CDR3 sequences, with roughly a tenth occurring only once. This sequence was found in a child aged 2-9 years with inherited bone marrow failure, due to receive a stem cell transplant. This chain joins TRBV5-1 and TRBJ2-2, with D maybe TRBD1 (6 bases). The material was PBMCs, obtained before TCRalphabeta/CD19-depleted stem cell transplant. The CDR3 bases are TGCGCCAGCAGGGAAACCGGGACACCTAACACCGGGGAGCTGTTTTTT. It specifies CASRETGTPNTGELFF.